Described below is a single T cell receptor beta chain sequence and its context. Germline-derived CDR1 and CDR2 are KGHSH and LQKENI. CDR3 length equals 16 residues. V lost 3 bases to trimming and J lost 5 bases; unmatched junction nucleotides: 8. Investigators divided CD4+ cells into CD45RA+ naive and CD45RA-negative memory subsets. Once extracted for a subset, genomic DNA was divided evenly among several immunoSEQ plates. Some clones are missing from TCRdb's copy, which holds only in-frame ones; the method was immunoSEQ multiplex PCR. The sample records roughly 640,000 clones, around 97% being singletons. The data originate from a study of shared clonotypes between healthy human individuals.

The receptor's source is a woman aged 30 to 39 in good health. The chain has TRBV18 and TRBJ2-5; 11 bases match TRBD1. Material: naive CD4+ T cells sorted from blood. Sample subset: CD45RA+ positively selected. As DNA, the CDR3 is TGTGCCAGCTCACCTACATGGGACAGGGGGTCGGAGACCCAGTACTTC. As protein: CASSPTWDRGSETQYF.